These 20 T cell receptor beta chains came from one sample sequenced in a study of control samples from healthy donors and cancer patients. The method was immunoSEQ multiplex PCR; TCRdb's version includes in-frame clones alone and lacks a portion of them. Among under 450,000 clones, around 90% were seen once, and the ten largest hold 5.5% to 8%. Material for sequencing was PBMCs. These receptors were collected from a man in his forties with head and neck cancer.

This clone occurred once. The gene calls are TRBV10-3 and TRBJ2-1; maybe TRBD2 (5 bases). This CDR3 has 14 amino acids. The V gene's germline CDR1 is ENHRY and CDR2 SYGVKD. The V and J ends lost 4 bases and 4 bases respectively, with 11 bases between them. CDR3 amino acids: CAISGEGGYNEQFF. The CDR3 DNA sequence: TGTGCCATCAGTGGCGAGGGCGGGTACAATGAGCAGTTCTTC.

The V call is TRBV27, the J call TRBJ2-1; D is undetermined. This CDR3 spans 12 amino acids. Per germline, CDR1 MNHEY and CDR2 SMNVEV (reference sequence). V lost 8 bases to trimming and J lost 3 bases, with 8 bases between them. The CDR3 region is CASSTSYNEQFF. DNA of the CDR3: TGTGCCAGCTCCACCAGCTACAATGAGCAGTTCTTC.

This chain links TRBV11-2 with TRBJ2-5, with D perhaps TRBD1 or TRBD2 (5 bases each). Germline V gives CDR1 SGHAT, CDR2 FQNNGV. V was clipped by 3 bases and J by 4 bases, with 9 bases between them. CDR3 size: 13 residues. The CDR3 loop reads CASSFGAAETQYF. The CDR3 coding sequence is TGTGCCAGCAGCTTCGGGGCCGCAGAGACCCAGTACTTC. Complete variable domain (other parts from reference TRBV11-2 and TRBJ2-5): EAGVAQSPRYKIIEKRQSVAFWCNPISGHATLYWYQQILGQGPKLLIQFQNNGVVDDSQLPKDRFSAERLKGVDSTLKIQPAKLEDSAVYLCASSFGAAETQYFGPGTRLLVL.

This clone was detected only a few times. J is TRBJ2-1 and V is TRBV11-1, with TRBD2 identical over 11 bases. The CDR3 is made up of 15 amino acids. V shed 4 bases and J 4 bases; nucleotides not matched to a gene: 3. Per germline, CDR1 SGHAT and CDR2 FQDESV (reference sequence). CDR3 loop: CASSSASGGYNEQFF. The CDR3 DNA follows: TGTGCCAGCAGCTCTGCTAGCGGGGGGTACAATGAGCAGTTCTTC.

This clone was observed once. V gene TRBV27 combines with J gene TRBJ2-4; D uncertain. V was trimmed by 3 bases and J by 6 bases, leaving 3 bases between them. Germline V CDR1 and CDR2: MNHEY, SMNVEV (reference sequence). The CDR3 contains 11 residues. CDR3 amino acids: CASSFGNIQYF. CDR3 DNA: TGTGCCAGCAGTTTTGGAAACATTCAGTACTTC.

The chain is built from TRBV27 and TRBJ2-2; TRBD2 is a possible D gene (6 bases). CDR3 length: 20 amino acids. Trimming cost V 6 bases and J 7 bases, with 33 bases left between them. Germline V gene lookup returns CDR1 MNHEY and CDR2 SMNVEV (reference sequence). The CDR3 DNA is TGTGCCAGCAGATCGGAGAGGGCTGGGATCGGGCGGGGTCCCTTCGGGGAGCTGTTTTTT. This gives the protein CASRSERAGIGRGPFGELFF.

This clone was seen a single time. This sequence joins TRBV6-2 or TRBV6-3 and TRBJ2-7; 8 positions match TRBD1. This CDR3 contains 17 residues. The V gene end was trimmed by 4 bases and the J gene end by 6 bases; junction bases not matched to a gene: 17. Germline CDR1 reads MNHEY; CDR2 reads SVGEGT. CDR3: CASSSGQGVNGGGEQYF. In DNA, the CDR3 is TGTGCCAGCAGTTCCGGACAGGGTGTGAATGGTGGCGGCGAGCAGTACTTC.

This chain joins TRBV9 and TRBJ2-2; D remains unclear. CDR3 size: 15 residues. Germline loops: CDR1 SGDLS, CDR2 YYNGEE. The V end was cut by 3 bases, the J end by 1 base, with 10 bases between. The CDR3 sequence is CASSAPRGNTGELFF. CDR3 in DNA: TGTGCCAGCAGCGCGCCTCGAGGGAACACCGGGGAGCTGTTTTTT.

This chain connects TRBV6-4 to TRBJ2-1; possible D gene TRBD2, 5 bases. Looked up from germline, CDR1 is MRHNA and CDR2 is SNTAGT. The CDR3 is made up of 15 amino acids. V was cut by 5 bases and J by 4 bases, with 15 bases left in between. CDR3 loop: CASSQGGALYNEQFF. For the CDR3, the DNA is TGTGCCAGCAGTCAAGGAGGAGCCCTTTACAATGAGCAGTTCTTC.

The rearrangement joins TRBV7-2 to TRBJ2-2; D is perhaps TRBD1 (6 bases). Germline CDR1 SGHTA, CDR2 FQGNSA. The CDR3 is made up of 15 amino acids. V was cut by 4 bases and J by 2 bases, with 11 bases left in between. CDR3 nucleotides: TGTGCCAGCAGCTCCCGGGACACAAACACCGGGGAGCTGTTTTTT. This translates into CASSSRDTNTGELFF.

The chain recombines TRBV2 with TRBJ2-7; D is undetermined. The germline V gene encodes CDR1 SNHLY and CDR2 FYNNEI. V was shortened by 7 bases and J by 1 base, with 11 bases between the two germline ends. The CDR3 sequence is 13 residues long. CDR3 coding DNA: TGTGCCAGCAAGTTCCGCGGATCCTACGAGCAGTACTTC. Its protein is CASKFRGSYEQYF.

The gene calls are TRBV9 and TRBJ2-2; D tentatively fits TRBD1 or TRBD2 (5 bases each). CDR1 is SGDLS, CDR2 YYNGEE, per germline. This CDR3 spans 16 amino acids. Between the trimmed V and J ends, which lost 1 base and 0 bases, there was a span of 10 bases. For the CDR3, the DNA is TGTGCCAGCAGCGTATCCGGGACGCCGAACACCGGGGAGCTGTTTTTT. Amino acids: CASSVSGTPNTGELFF.

Points on this clone: Sequence at one end of the junction differs from germline and may be a read error. The V call is TRBV29-1, the J call TRBJ2-7, with 9 bases aligning to TRBD1. Looked up from germline, CDR1 is SQVTM and CDR2 is ANQGSEA. The CDR3 runs 14 residues. The CDR3 DNA reads TGCAGCGTAGAAGACCGGGACAGGGCCTACGAGCAGTACTTC. Translated, it gives CSVEDRDRAYEQYF.

The rearrangement uses TRBV7-9 and TRBJ1-1; D might be TRBD1 (5 bases). Trimming took 7 bases from V and 8 from J, leaving 23 bases between them. Germline-derived CDR1 and CDR2 are SEHNR and FQNEAQ (reference sequence). This CDR3 has 15 amino acids. CDR3: CASNLGDRENQEAFF. CDR3 coding DNA: TGTGCCAGCAACCTTGGGGACCGGGAGAACCAGGAAGCTTTCTTT.

The chain links TRBV6-4 to TRBJ1-6; TRBD1 agrees at 10 bases. Losses at the gene ends were 4 bases for V and 15 bases for J; bases not matched to a gene: 6. The CDR3 spans 13 residues. The germline gives CDR1 MRHNA, CDR2 SNTAGT. The CDR3 protein is CASSGGQGGILHF. DNA for the CDR3: TGTGCCAGCAGTGGCGGACAGGGGGGGATCCTCCACTTT.

Here the CDR3 reads CASIGLNTEAFF. The DNA for the CDR3 is TGCGCCAGCATCGGGTTGAACACTGAAGCTTTCTTT. This sequence joins TRBV10-2 and TRBJ1-1; D call uncertain. Germline CDR1 reads WSHSY; CDR2 reads SAAADI. This CDR3 is built from 12 residues. V lost 7 bases, J lost 0 bases, and 6 bases lay in between.

The chain carries TRBV9 and TRBJ1-1, with D hard to call. CDR3 size: 14 residues. Germline values: CDR1 SGDLS, CDR2 YYNGEE. V was clipped by 4 bases and J by 4 bases, with 14 bases between them. CDR3 nucleotide sequence: TGTGCCAGCAGCCTACGTGATCGGGGCACTGAAGCTTTCTTT. Its translation is CASSLRDRGTEAFF. Variable domain in full (rest from reference TRBV9 and TRBJ1-1): DSGVTQTPKHLITATGQRVTLRCSPRSGDLSVYWYQQSLDQGLQFLIQYYNGEERAKGNILERFSAQQFPDLHSELNLSSLELGDSALYFCASSLRDRGTEAFFGQGTRLTVV.

V is TRBV11-2 and J is TRBJ2-7, with 8 bases fitting TRBD2. CDR1 and CDR2 from the germline V gene are SGHAT and FQNNGV. This CDR3 comprises 16 residues. With V trimmed by 3 bases and J by 3 bases, 10 bases remained unmatched. Here the CDR3 reads CASSFSLAGGNYEQYF. The DNA of the CDR3 is TGTGCCAGCAGCTTCAGCCTAGCGGGCGGTAACTACGAGCAGTACTTC. Combining the CDR3 with reference TRBV11-2 and TRBJ2-7 gives the whole variable domain EAGVAQSPRYKIIEKRQSVAFWCNPISGHATLYWYQQILGQGPKLLIQFQNNGVVDDSQLPKDRFSAERLKGVDSTLKIQPAKLEDSAVYLCASSFSLAGGNYEQYFGPGTRLTVT.

The chain recombines TRBV28 with TRBJ2-7, with D unclear. Trimming removed 3 bases from V and 1 base from J, with 10 bases in between. CDR1 and CDR2 (germline): MDHEN, SYDVKM. CDR3 size: 14 residues. CDR3 loop: CASSLAPHSYEQYF. The CDR3 DNA reads TGTGCCAGCAGTTTGGCTCCTCATTCCTACGAGCAGTACTTC.

This chain links TRBV5-6 with TRBJ2-1; 7 bases agree with TRBD2. Per germline, CDR1 SGHDT and CDR2 YYEEEE. Trimming cost V 3 bases and J 6 bases; bases outside gene matches: 15. The CDR3 extends over 17 amino acids. The CDR3 DNA reads TGTGCCAGCAGCTCCACCTTTAAGCGGGAAGGGCCCAATGAGCAGTTCTTC. Amino acids: CASSSTFKREGPNEQFF.